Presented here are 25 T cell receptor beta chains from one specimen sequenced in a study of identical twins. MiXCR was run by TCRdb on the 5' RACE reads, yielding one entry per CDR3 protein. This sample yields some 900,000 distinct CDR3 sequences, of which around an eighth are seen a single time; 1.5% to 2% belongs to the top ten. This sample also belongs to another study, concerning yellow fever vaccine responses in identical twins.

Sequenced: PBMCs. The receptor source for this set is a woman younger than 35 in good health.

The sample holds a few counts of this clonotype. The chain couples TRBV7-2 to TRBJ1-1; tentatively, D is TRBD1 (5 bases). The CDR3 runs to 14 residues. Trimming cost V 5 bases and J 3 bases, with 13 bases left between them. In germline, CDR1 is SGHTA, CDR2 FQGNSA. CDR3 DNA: TGTGCCAGCAGCCTCACTGACAGAGACACTGAAGCTTTCTTT. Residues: CASSLTDRDTEAFF.

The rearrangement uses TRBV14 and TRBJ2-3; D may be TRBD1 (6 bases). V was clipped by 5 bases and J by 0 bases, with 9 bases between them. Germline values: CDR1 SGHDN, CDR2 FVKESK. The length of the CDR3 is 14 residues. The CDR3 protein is CASSEGHSTDTQYF. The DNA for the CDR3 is TGTGCCAGCAGCGAGGGACACAGCACAGATACGCAGTATTTT.

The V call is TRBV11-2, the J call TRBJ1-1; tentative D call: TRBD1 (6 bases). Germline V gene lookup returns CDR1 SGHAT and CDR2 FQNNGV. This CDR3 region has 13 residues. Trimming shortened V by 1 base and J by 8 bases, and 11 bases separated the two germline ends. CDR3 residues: CASSLVGGEEAFF. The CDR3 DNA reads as TGTGCCAGCAGCTTAGTGGGGGGCGAGGAAGCTTTCTTT.

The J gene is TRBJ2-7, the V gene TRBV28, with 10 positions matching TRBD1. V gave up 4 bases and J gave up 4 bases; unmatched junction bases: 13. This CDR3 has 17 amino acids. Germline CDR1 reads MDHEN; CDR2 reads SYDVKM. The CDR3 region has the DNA TGTGCCAGCAGTTCGAACCGGGGACAGGGGATTTGGTACGAGCAGTACTTC. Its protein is CASSSNRGQGIWYEQYF.

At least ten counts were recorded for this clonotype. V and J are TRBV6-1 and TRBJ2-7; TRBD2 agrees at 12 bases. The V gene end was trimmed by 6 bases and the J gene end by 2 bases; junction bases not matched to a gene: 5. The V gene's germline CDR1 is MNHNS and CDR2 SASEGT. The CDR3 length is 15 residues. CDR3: CASSTRTSGTYEQYF. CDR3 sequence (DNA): TGTGCCAGCAGCACTAGGACTAGCGGGACCTACGAGCAGTACTTC.

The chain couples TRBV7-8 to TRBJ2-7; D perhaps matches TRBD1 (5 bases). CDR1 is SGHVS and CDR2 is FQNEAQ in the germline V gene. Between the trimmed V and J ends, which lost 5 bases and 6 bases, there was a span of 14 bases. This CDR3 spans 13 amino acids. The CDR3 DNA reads TGTGCCAGCAGCCTTGGGGCCCTTTTCGAGCAGTACGTC. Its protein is CASSLGALFEQYV.

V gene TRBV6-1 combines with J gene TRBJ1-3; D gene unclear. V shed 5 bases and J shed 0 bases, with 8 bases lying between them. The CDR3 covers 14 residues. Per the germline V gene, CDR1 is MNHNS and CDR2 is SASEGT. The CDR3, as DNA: TGTGCCAGCAGTCCTGGAATCTCTGGAAACACCATATATTTT. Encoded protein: CASSPGISGNTIYF.

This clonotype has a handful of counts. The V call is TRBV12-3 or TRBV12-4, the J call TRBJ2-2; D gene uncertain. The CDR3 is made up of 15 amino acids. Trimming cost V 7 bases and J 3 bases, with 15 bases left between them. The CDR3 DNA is TGTGCCAGCAACCCGGGCCCCGGAGACACCGGGGAGCTGTTTTTT. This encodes CASNPGPGDTGELFF.

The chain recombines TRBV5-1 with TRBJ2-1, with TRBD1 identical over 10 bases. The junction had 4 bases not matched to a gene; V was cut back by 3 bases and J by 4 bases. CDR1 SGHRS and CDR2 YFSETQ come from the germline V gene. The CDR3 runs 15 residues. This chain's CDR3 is CASSWGQGRYNEQFF. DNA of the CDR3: TGCGCCAGCAGCTGGGGACAGGGGAGGTACAATGAGCAGTTCTTC.

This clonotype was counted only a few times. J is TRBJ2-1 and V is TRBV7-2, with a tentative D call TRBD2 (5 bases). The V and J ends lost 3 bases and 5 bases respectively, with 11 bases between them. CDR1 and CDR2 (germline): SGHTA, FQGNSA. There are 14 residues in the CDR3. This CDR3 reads CASSFEAVNNEQFF. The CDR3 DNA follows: TGTGCCAGCAGCTTCGAAGCGGTAAACAATGAGCAGTTCTTC.

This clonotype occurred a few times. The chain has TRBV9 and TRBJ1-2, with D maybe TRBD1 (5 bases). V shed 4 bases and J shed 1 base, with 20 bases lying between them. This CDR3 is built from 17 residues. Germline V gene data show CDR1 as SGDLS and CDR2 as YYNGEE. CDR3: CASSPVWLGRSNYGYTF. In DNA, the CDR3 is TGTGCCAGCAGCCCCGTGTGGTTGGGACGGAGTAACTATGGCTACACCTTC.

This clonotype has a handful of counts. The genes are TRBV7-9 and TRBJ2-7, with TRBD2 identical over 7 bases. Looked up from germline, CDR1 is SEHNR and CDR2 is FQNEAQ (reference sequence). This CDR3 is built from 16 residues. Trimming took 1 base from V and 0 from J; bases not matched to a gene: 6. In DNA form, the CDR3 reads TGTGCCAGCAGCTTAGGGGGAGGGCCGAGCTCCTACGAGCAGTACTTC. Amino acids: CASSLGGGPSSYEQYF.

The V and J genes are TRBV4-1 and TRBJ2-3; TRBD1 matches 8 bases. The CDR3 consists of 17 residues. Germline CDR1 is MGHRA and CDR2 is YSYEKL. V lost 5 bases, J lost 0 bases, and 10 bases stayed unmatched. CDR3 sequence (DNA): TGCGCCAGCAGCGGCCGACCCCAGGGGGCTAGCACAGATACGCAGTATTTT. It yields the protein CASSGRPQGASTDTQYF.

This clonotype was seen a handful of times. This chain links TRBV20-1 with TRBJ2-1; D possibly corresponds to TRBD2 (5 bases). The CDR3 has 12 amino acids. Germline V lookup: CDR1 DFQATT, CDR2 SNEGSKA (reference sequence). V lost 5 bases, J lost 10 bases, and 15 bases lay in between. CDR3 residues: CSAPKRGTEQFF. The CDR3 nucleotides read TGCAGTGCTCCGAAACGGGGTACAGAGCAGTTCTTC.

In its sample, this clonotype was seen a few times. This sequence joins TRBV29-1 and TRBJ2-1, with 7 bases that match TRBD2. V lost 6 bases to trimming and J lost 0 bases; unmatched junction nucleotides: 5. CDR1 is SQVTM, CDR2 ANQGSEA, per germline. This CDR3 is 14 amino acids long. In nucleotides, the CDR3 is TGCAGCGTGCGACTAGCAAGCTCCTACAATGAGCAGTTCTTC. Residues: CSVRLASSYNEQFF.

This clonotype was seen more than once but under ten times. The CDR3: CASSPNRGSSQPQHF. CDR3 DNA: TGTGCCAGCTCACCAAACAGGGGGTCTAGTCAGCCCCAGCATTTT. The chain couples TRBV18 to TRBJ1-5, with TRBD1 matching 8 bases. Losses at the gene ends were 2 bases for V and 6 bases for J; bases not matched to a gene: 6. CDR1 and CDR2 (germline): KGHSH, LQKENI. This CDR3 spans 15 amino acids.

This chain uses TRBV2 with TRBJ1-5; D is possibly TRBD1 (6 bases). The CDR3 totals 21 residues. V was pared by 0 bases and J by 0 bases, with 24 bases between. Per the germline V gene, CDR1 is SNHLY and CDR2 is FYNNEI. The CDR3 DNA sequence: TGTGCCAGCAGTGAAGCGTACAATCCCCGGGGGGGGCTCTATAGCAATCAGCCCCAGCATTTT. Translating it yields CASSEAYNPRGGLYSNQPQHF.

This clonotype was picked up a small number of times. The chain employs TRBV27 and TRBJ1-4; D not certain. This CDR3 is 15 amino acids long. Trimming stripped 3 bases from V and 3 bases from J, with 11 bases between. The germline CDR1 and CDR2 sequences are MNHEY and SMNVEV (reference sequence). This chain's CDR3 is CASSLTGTPNEKLFF. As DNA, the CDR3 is TGTGCCAGCAGTTTGACGGGCACGCCTAATGAAAAACTGTTTTTT.

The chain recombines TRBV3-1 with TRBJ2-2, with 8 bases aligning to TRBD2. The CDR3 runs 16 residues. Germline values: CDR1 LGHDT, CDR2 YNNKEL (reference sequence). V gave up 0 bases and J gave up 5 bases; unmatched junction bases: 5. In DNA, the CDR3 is TGTGCCAGCAGCCAAGAAAGCGGGAGAGGGACCGGGGAGCTGTTTTTT. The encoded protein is CASSQESGRGTGELFF.

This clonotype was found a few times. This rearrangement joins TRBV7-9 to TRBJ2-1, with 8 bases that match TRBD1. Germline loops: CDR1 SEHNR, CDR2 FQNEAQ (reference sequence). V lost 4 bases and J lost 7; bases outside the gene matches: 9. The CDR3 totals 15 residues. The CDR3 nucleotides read TGTGCCAGCAGCTCCTCTGGACAGGGTGGTAATGAGCAGTTCTTC. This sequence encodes CASSSSGQGGNEQFF.

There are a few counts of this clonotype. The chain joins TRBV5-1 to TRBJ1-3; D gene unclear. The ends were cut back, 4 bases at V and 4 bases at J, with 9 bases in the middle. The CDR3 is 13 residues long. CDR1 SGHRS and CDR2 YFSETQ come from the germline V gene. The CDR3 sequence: CASSISRGNTIYF. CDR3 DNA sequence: TGCGCCAGCAGCATCTCGAGAGGAAACACCATATATTTT. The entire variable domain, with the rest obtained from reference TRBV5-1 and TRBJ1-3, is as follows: KAGVTQTPRYLIKTRGQQVTLSCSPISGHRSVSWYQQTPGQGLQFLFEYFSETQRNKGNFPGRFSGRQFSNSRSEMNVSTLELGDSALYLCASSISRGNTIYFGEGSWLTVV.

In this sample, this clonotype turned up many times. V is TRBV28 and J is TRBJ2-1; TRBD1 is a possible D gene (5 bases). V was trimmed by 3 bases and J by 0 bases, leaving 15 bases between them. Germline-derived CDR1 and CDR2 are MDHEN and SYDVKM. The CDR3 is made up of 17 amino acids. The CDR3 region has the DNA TGTGCCAGCAGTTTTACAGGTCTTACCGGCTCCTACAATGAGCAGTTCTTC. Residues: CASSFTGLTGSYNEQFF.

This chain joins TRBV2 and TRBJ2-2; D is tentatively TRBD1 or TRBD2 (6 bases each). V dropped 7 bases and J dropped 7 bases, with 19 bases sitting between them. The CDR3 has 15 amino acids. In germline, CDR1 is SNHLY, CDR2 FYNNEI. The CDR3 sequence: CASTLEGGVVGELFF. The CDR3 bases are TGTGCCAGCACCCTCGAGGGGGGAGTAGTCGGGGAGCTGTTTTTT.

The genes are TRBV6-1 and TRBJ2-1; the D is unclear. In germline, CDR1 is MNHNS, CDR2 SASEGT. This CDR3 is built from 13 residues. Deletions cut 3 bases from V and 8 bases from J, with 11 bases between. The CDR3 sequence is CASSETYPDEQFF. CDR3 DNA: TGTGCCAGCAGTGAGACCTACCCAGATGAGCAGTTCTTC.

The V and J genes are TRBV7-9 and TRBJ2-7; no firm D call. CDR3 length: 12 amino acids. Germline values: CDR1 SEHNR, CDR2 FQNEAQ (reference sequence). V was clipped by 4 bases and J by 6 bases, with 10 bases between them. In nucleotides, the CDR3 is TGTGCCAGCAGCTCCCGGGTTCCCGAGCAGTACTTC. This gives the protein CASSSRVPEQYF.